The following is a TCR beta chain sequence with its context. What it recognizes is unknown. Study-level findings and limits: The larger-cohort validation was restricted to a single TCR beta V-J rearrangement rather than whole repertoires.

Full-length variable regions came from constant-region reverse primers plus semi-nested Nested Universal Primer A PCR. From the 5' RACE reads, TCRdb called clonotypes with MiXCR, one entry per CDR3 protein. The data show roughly 55,000 distinct CDR3 sequences, approximately 25% seen once. Purified naive CD4+ T cells were depleted of CD25+ Tregs. Between the trimmed V and J ends, which lost 4 bases and 10 bases, there was a span of 11 bases. The germline V gene has CDR1 MNHEY and CDR2 SVGAGI. This CDR3 is 13 amino acids long. The receptor was derived from a female donor with breast cancer. The chain combines TRBV6-5 with TRBJ1-6; possible D gene TRBD1, 5 bases. Sequencing was done on a sample of tumor-infiltrating naive CD4+ T cells sorted from the breast tumor. Subset specified: naive CD4+ T cells, CD4+CD45RA+CD25-. CDR3 sequence reads: CASSSVQDSPLHF. The CDR3 bases are TGTGCCAGCAGTTCCGTACAGGACTCACCCCTCCACTTT.